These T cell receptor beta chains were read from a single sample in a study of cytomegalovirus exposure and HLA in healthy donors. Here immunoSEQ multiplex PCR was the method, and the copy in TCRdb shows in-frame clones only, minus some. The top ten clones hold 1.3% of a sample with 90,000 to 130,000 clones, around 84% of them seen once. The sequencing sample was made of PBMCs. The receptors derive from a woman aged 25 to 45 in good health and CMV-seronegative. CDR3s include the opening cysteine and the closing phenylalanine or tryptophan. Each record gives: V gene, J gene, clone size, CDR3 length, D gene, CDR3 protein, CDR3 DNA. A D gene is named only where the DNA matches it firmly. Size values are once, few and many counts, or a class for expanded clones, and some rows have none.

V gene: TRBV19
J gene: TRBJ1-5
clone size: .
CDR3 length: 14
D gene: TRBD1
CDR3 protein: CASRLTGERQPQHF
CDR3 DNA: TGTGCCAGTAGACTTACAGGGGAGAGACAGCCCCAGCATTTT

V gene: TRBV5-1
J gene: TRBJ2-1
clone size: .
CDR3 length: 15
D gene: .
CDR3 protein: CASSLVETTYNEQFF
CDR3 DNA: TGCGCCAGCAGCTTGGTGGAGACTACCTACAATGAGCAGTTCTTC

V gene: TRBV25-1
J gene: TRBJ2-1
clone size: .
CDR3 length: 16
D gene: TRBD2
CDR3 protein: CASRRTGLAGNNEQFF
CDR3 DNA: TGTGCCAGCAGGCGAACGGGACTAGCGGGGAACAATGAGCAGTTCTTC

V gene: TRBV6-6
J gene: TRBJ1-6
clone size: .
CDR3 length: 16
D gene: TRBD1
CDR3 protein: CASSYSTGGRNSPLHF
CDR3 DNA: TGTGCCAGCAGTTACTCGACAGGGGGCCGTAATTCACCCCTCCACTTT

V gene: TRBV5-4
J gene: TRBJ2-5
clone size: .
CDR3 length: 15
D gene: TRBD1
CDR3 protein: CASSPGQGRQETQYF
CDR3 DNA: TGTGCCAGCAGCCCGGGACAGGGGCGACAAGAGACCCAGTACTTC

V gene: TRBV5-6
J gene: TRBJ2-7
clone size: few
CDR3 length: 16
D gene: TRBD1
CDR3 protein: CASSQTPGTERNEQYF
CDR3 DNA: TGTGCCAGCAGCCAAACCCCCGGGACAGAGCGAAACGAGCAGTACTTC

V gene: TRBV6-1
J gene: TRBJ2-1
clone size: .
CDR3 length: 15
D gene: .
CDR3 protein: CASTYRTRSYNEQFF
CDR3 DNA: TGTGCCAGCACCTATAGGACACGCTCCTACAATGAGCAGTTCTTC

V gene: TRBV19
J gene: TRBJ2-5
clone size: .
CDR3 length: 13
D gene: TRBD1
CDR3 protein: CASRTGGSETQYF
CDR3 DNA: TGTGCCAGTAGGACAGGGGGCTCTGAGACCCAGTACTTC

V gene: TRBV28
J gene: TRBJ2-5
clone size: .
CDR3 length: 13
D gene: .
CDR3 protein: CASNSGVVATQYF
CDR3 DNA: TGTGCCAGCAACTCAGGGGTAGTCGCGACCCAGTACTTC

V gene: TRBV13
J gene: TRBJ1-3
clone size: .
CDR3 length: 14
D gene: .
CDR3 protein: CASSLGGAGNTIYF
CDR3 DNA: TGTGCCAGCAGCTTAGGAGGGGCCGGAAACACCATATATTTT

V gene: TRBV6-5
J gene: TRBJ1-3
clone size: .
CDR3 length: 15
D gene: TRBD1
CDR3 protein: CASSYDRAGGNTIYF
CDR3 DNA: TGTGCCAGCAGTTACGACAGGGCGGGGGGAAACACCATATATTTT

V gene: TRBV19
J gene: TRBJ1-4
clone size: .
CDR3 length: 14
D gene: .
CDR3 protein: CASSISAVGGKLFF
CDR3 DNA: TGTGCCAGTAGTATCTCAGCCGTAGGGGGAAAACTGTTTTTT

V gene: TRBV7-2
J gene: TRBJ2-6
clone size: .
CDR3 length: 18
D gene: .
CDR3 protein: CASSPRSAAGAGANALTF
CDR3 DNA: TGTGCCAGCAGCCCCCGCTCCGCGGCAGGAGCTGGGGCCAACGCCCTGACTTTC

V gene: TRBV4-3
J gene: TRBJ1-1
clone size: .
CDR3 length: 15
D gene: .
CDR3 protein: CASSQGNRGSTEAFF
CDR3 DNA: TGCGCCAGCAGCCAGGGGAACCGGGGTTCCACTGAAGCTTTCTTT

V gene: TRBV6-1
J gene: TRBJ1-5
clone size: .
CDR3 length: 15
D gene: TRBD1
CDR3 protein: CASSEGQGLRQPQHF
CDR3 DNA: TGTGCCAGCAGTGAGGGACAGGGGCTCAGGCAGCCCCAGCATTTT

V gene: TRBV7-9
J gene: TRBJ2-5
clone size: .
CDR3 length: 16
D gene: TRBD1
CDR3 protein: CASSLSRQGRQETQYF
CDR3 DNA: TGTGCCAGCAGCTTAAGCCGACAGGGCCGGCAAGAGACCCAGTACTTC

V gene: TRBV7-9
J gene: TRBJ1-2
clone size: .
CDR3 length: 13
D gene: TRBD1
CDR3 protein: CASSFEGAGGYTF
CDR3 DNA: TGTGCCAGCAGCTTCGAGGGGGCTGGTGGCTACACCTTC

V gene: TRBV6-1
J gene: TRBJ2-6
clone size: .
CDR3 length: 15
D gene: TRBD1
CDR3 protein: CASRTGGSGANVLTF
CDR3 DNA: TGTGCCAGCAGGACAGGGGGCTCTGGGGCCAACGTCCTGACTTTC

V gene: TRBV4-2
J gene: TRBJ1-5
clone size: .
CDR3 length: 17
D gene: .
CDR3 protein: CASSQDLGEGLAPPQHF
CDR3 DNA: TGTGCCAGCAGCCAAGATCTAGGGGAGGGATTAGCTCCGCCCCAGCATTTT

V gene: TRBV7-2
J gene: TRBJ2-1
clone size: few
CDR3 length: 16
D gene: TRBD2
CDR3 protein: CASSLARLAGGSEQFF
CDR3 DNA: TGTGCCAGCAGCTTAGCCAGACTAGCGGGAGGTTCCGAGCAGTTCTTC

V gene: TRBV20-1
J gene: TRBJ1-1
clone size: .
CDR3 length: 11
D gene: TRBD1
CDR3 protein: CSARGTGGAFF
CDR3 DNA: TGCAGTGCTAGAGGGACAGGGGGAGCTTTCTTT

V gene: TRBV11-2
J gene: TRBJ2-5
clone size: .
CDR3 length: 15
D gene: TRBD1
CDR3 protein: CASSQHTGGRETQYF
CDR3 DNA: TGTGCCAGCAGCCAACACACAGGGGGACGGGAGACCCAGTACTTC

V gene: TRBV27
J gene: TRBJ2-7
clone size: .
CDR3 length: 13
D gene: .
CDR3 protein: CASSARTDYEQYF
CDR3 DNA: TGTGCCAGCAGTGCACGGACAGACTACGAGCAGTACTTC

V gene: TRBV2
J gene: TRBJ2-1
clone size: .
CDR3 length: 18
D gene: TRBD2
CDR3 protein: CASSEGLAVLSSYNEQFF
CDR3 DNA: TGTGCCAGCAGTGAGGGACTAGCGGTTCTGAGCTCCTACAATGAGCAGTTCTTC

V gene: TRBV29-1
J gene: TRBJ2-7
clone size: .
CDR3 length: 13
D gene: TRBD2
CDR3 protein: CSVDDSGNYEQYF
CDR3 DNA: TGCAGCGTTGACGATAGCGGGAATTACGAGCAGTACTTC

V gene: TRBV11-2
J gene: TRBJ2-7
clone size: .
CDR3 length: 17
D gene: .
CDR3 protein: CASSGPLWAQSSYEQYF
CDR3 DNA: TGTGCCAGCAGCGGGCCTCTCTGGGCTCAAAGCTCCTACGAGCAGTACTTC

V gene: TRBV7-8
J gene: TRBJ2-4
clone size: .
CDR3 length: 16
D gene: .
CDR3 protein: CASSLAAVLAKNIQYF
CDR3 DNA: TGTGCCAGCAGCTTAGCCGCGGTACTAGCCAAAAACATTCAGTACTTC

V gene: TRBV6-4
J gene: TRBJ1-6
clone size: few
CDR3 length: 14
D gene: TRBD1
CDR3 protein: CASSDGQGASPLHF
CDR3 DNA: TGTGCCAGCAGTGACGGGCAGGGGGCTTCACCCCTCCACTTT

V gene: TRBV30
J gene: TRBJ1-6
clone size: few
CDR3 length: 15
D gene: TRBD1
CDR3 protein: CAWSRRDRSTSPLHF
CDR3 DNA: TGTGCCTGGAGTCGCCGGGACAGGAGTACTTCACCCCTCCACTTT

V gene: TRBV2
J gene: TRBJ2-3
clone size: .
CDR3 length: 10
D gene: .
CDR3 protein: CARLTDTQYF
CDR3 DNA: TGTGCCAGACTCACAGATACGCAGTATTTT

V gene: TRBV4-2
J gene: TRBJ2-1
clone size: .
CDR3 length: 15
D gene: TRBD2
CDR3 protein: CASSQEASGSNEQFF
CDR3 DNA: TGTGCCAGCAGCCAAGAGGCTAGCGGGAGCAATGAGCAGTTCTTC

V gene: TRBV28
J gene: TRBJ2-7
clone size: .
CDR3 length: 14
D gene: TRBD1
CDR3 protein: CASKTGTGLVEQYF
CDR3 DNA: TGTGCCAGTAAAACCGGGACAGGGTTGGTCGAGCAGTACTTC

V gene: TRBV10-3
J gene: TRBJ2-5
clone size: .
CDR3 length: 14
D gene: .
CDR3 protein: CAISPGDLQETQYF
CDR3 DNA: TGTGCCATCAGTCCCGGGGACTTACAAGAGACCCAGTACTTC

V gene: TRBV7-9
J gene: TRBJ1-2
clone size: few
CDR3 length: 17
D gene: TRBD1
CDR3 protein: CASSIPPGQGVRYGYTF
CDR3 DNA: TGTGCCAGCAGTATCCCTCCGGGACAGGGAGTTCGCTATGGCTACACCTTC

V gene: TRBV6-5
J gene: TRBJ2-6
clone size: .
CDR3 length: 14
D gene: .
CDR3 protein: CASSNRAGANVLTF
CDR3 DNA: TGTGCCAGCAGCAACAGGGCTGGGGCCAACGTCCTGACTTTC

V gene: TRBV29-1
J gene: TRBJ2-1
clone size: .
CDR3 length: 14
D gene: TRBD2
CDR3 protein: CSVDSSGITNEQFF
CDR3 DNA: TGCAGCGTTGATTCTAGCGGGATAACCAATGAGCAGTTCTTC

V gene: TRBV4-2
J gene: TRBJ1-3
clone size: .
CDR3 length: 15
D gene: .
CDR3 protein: CASSQGQDSGNTIYF
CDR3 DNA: TGTGCCAGCAGCCAAGGACAGGACTCTGGAAACACCATATATTTT

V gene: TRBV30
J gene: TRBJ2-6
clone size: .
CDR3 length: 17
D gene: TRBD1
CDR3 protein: CAVLPGQGLSGANVLTF
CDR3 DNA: TGTGCCGTCTTACCGGGACAGGGCCTCTCTGGGGCCAACGTCCTGACTTTC

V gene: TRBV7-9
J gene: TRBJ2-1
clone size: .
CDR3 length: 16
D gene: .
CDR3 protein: CASSLGSEGSYNEQFF
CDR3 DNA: TGTGCCAGCAGCTTAGGGAGTGAAGGCTCCTACAATGAGCAGTTCTTC

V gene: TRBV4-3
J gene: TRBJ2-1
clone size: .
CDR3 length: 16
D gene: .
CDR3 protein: CASSQDLGSSYNEQFF
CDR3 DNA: TGCGCCAGCAGCCAAGATCTCGGGAGCTCCTACAATGAGCAGTTCTTC

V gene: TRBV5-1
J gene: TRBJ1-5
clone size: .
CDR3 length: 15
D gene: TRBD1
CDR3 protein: CASSPGTGGNQPQHF
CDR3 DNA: TGCGCCAGCAGCCCCGGGACAGGGGGCAATCAGCCCCAGCATTTT

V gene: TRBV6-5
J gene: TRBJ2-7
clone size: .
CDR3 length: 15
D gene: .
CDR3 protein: CASSYSTAGSYEQYF
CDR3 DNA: TGTGCCAGCAGTTACTCTACCGCCGGCTCCTACGAGCAGTACTTC

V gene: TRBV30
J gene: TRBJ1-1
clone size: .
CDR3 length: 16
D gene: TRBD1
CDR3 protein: CAWIWAGGLSNTEAFF
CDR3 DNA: TGTGCCTGGATTTGGGCAGGGGGCCTTTCGAACACTGAAGCTTTCTTT

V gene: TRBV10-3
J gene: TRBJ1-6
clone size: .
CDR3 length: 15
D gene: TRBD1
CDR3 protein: CATRGDRDLNSPLHF
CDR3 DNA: TGTGCCACCCGAGGGGACAGGGATCTTAATTCACCCCTCCACTTT

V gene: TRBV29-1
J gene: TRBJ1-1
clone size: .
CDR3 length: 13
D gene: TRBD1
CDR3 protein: CSAFGQGGTEAFF
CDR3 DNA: TGCAGCGCCTTCGGACAGGGGGGCACTGAAGCTTTCTTT

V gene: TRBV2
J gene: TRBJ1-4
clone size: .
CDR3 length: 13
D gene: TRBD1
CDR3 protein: CARRDRGNEKVFF
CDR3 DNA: TGTGCCAGACGGGACAGGGGCAATGAAAAGGTGTTTTTT

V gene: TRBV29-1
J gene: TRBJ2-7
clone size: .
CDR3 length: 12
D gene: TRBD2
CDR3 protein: CSVITSGNEQYF
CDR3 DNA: TGCAGCGTTATAACTAGCGGGAACGAGCAGTACTTC

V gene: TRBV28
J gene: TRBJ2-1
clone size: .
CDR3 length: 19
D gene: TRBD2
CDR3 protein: CASSSRPGLAGFSYNEQFF
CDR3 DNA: TGTGCCAGCAGTTCAAGACCGGGACTAGCGGGTTTCTCCTACAATGAGCAGTTCTTC

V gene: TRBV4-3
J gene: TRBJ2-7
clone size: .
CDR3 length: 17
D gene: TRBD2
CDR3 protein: CASSQVAGGPVLGEQYF
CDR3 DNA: TGCGCCAGCAGCCAAGTTGCGGGAGGGCCGGTGTTGGGCGAGCAGTACTTC

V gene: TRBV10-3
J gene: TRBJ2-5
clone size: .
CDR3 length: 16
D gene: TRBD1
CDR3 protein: CAISPLTGSGIKAQYF
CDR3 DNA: TGTGCCATCAGTCCTTTGACAGGGTCCGGTATAAAGGCCCAGTACTTC

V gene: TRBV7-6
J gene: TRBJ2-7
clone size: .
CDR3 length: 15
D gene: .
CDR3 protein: CASSLESGNSYEQYF
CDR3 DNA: TGTGCCAGCAGCTTAGAGTCAGGAAACTCCTACGAGCAGTACTTC

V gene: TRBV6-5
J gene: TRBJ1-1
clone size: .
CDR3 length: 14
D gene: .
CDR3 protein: CASRRDGGNTEAFF
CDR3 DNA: TGTGCCAGCAGAAGGGACGGGGGGAACACTGAAGCTTTCTTT

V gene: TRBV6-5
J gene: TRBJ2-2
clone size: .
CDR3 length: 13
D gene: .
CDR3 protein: CASSHGGTGELFF
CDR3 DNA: TGTGCCAGCAGTCACGGCGGCACCGGGGAGCTGTTTTTT

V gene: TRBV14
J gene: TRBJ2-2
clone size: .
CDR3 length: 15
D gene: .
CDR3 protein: CASQPGEWGTGELFF
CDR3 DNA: TGTGCCAGCCAACCTGGGGAGTGGGGCACCGGGGAGCTGTTTTTT

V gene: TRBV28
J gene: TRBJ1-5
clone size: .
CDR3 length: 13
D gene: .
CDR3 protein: CASSWPGGQPQHF
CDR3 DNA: TGTGCCAGCAGTTGGCCGGGGGGTCAGCCCCAGCATTTT

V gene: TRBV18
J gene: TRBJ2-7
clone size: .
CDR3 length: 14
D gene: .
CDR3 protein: CASSPISENAEQYF
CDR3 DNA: TGTGCCAGCTCACCTATATCCGAAAATGCGGAGCAGTACTTC